Listed below are T cell receptor beta chains from one sample, sequenced in a study of neoadjuvant anti-PD-1 for oral cavity cancer. The table came from immunoSEQ multiplex PCR; TCRdb's copy has only in-frame clones and leaves some out. The sample shows about 5,000 clones, roughly three fifths of them seen only once. Material: tumor tissue, obtained after nivolumab (anti-PD-1) treatment. The receptor set was obtained from a person aged 35 to 85 with oral cavity squamous cell carcinoma. Each CDR3 is given with its conserved first and last residue. D genes are given only for firm matches. Size tells how often a clone was seen (once, few, many) or the class of an expanded clone, and some rows leave it out.

TGTGCCAGCAGCCAAGACCTCTCCTACAATGAGCAGTTCTTC	CASSQDLSYNEQFF	.	TRBV4-2	TRBJ2-1	.
TGTGCCAGCAGCTTGGCCGGCACCGGGGAGCTGTTTTTT	CASSLAGTGELFF	.	TRBV5-4	TRBJ2-2	.
TGTGCCAGCGGTGGGGCCAACTATGGCTACACCTTC	CASGGANYGYTF	.	TRBV28	TRBJ1-2	.
TGTGCCAGCAGGGGGATGAACACTGAAGCTTTCTTT	CASRGMNTEAFF	.	TRBV7-9	TRBJ1-1	.
TGTGCCAGCAGCTTGGGACAGGGCCCCTACAATGAGCAGTTCTTC	CASSLGQGPYNEQFF	TRBD1	TRBV5-8	TRBJ2-1	.
TGTGCCAGCAGCCCGGATGACCGGACGTCCTACGAGCAGTACTTC	CASSPDDRTSYEQYF	.	TRBV5-5	TRBJ2-7	few
TGCACCAGCAGCCACCCCCCCCGGACTAGCGGGGGACACTACGAGCAGTACTTC	CTSSHPPRTSGGHYEQYF	.	TRBV1	TRBJ2-7	.
TGTGCCAGTAGTCGGTCCGGGCTTCGGGATGGCTACACCTTC	CASSRSGLRDGYTF	.	TRBV19	TRBJ1-2	.
TGCGCCAGCAGCCAAAAACAGGGACAGGGGGCGACCGGGGAGCTGTTTTTT	CASSQKQGQGATGELFF	TRBD1	TRBV7-3	TRBJ2-2	.
TGTGCCACCAAAACTAGCGGGGGGCGCACAGATACGCAGTATTTT	CATKTSGGRTDTQYF	TRBD2	TRBV7-9	TRBJ2-3	.
TGTGCCAGCAAGGGGCCTAACTTACAGGGGGTTTCCTACGAGCAGTACTTC	CASKGPNLQGVSYEQYF	TRBD1	TRBV2	TRBJ2-7	few
TGCGCCAGCAGCTTGGCAGGGGCGGAGAACTATGGCTACACCTTC	CASSLAGAENYGYTF	.	TRBV5-1	TRBJ1-2	.
TGCGCCAGCAGGGCCGGGACCTATGGCTACACCTTC	CASRAGTYGYTF	.	TRBV5-1	TRBJ1-2	.
TGCGCCAGCAGCTTCGTACAGGGTGGAATGAACACTGAAGCTTTCTTT	CASSFVQGGMNTEAFF	.	TRBV5-1	TRBJ1-1	.
TGTGCCAGTAGTATAGGGCAGGGTTCAGGCCAGCCCCAGCATTTT	CASSIGQGSGQPQHF	.	TRBV19	TRBJ1-5	.
TGTGCCAGCAGTTTATACGCAGGGAAGACCACCGGGGAGCTGTTTTTT	CASSLYAGKTTGELFF	.	TRBV27	TRBJ2-2	.
TGTGCCAGCAGTTTCCTAGGGGGACAAGGTAATTCACCCCTCCACTTT	CASSFLGGQGNSPLHF	.	TRBV27	TRBJ1-6	.
TGTGCCAGCAGTCGTACTAGCGGGAGCCGCAATGAGCAGTTCTTC	CASSRTSGSRNEQFF	TRBD2	TRBV7-9	TRBJ2-1	.
TGTGCCAGCAGCTGGCCGGGAACTGGCTACACCTTC	CASSWPGTGYTF	.	TRBV7-2	TRBJ1-2	few
TGTGCCAGCTCACCCTCTCGACAGGGGATCACAGATACGCAGTATTTT	CASSPSRQGITDTQYF	TRBD1	TRBV18	TRBJ2-3	once
TGTGCCAGCAGTCGGACAGGGATGGGCAATCAGCCCCAGCATTTT	CASSRTGMGNQPQHF	TRBD1	TRBV6-5	TRBJ1-5	.
TGTGCCAGCTCACCACAAGGACACGAGCAGTACTTC	CASSPQGHEQYF	.	TRBV18	TRBJ2-7	.
TGCAGCGTTGACCGGGGACTAGCGGGAGTCTCCTACGAGCAGTACTTC	CSVDRGLAGVSYEQYF	TRBD2	TRBV29-1	TRBJ2-7	.
TGTGCCAGCAGTTTAAGGTGGGTGCGGGGCAATCAGCCCCAGCATTTT	CASSLRWVRGNQPQHF	.	TRBV27	TRBJ1-5	.
TGCGCCAGCAGCTCAAAGAACACCGGGGAGCTGTTTTTT	CASSSKNTGELFF	.	TRBV5-1	TRBJ2-2	.
TGTGCCAGTAGTACGGGACGGAGCAATCAGCCCCAGCATTTT	CASSTGRSNQPQHF	.	TRBV19	TRBJ1-5	few
TGTGCCTGGACAGGGACCGGCACAGATACGCAGTATTTT	CAWTGTGTDTQYF	.	TRBV30	TRBJ2-3	.
TGTGCCAGCAGGGGGGGACAGTCCCCCCAAGAGACCCAGTACTTC	CASRGGQSPQETQYF	.	TRBV9	TRBJ2-5	.
TGTGCCAGCAGCCAAGATTCTTTCAGTTATGGCTACACCTTC	CASSQDSFSYGYTF	.	TRBV4-2	TRBJ1-2	.
TGTGCCAGCAACCTAGGGGGGGATGAAAAACTGTTTTTT	CASNLGGDEKLFF	.	TRBV6-1	TRBJ1-4	.
TGTGCCAGCAGTGAAGCCCTGAACTGGCAAGGGGAATACACTGAAGCTTTCTTT	CASSEALNWQGEYTEAFF	.	TRBV2	TRBJ1-1	few
TGTGCCAGCAGCTTAGGCGGGGTCACAGATACGCAGTATTTT	CASSLGGVTDTQYF	.	TRBV7-9	TRBJ2-3	.
TGTGCCAGCACCAACGGGGGTAATCAGCCCCAGCATTTT	CASTNGGNQPQHF	.	TRBV6-5	TRBJ1-5	few
TGTGCCAGCAGCTTAGCACTAGTCACAGATACGCAGTATTTT	CASSLALVTDTQYF	.	TRBV11-2	TRBJ2-3	.
TGTGCCAGCAGTGAAGCGCTGTGGGATCGGGGCATTCAGTACTTC	CASSEALWDRGIQYF	.	TRBV2	TRBJ2-4	.
TGTGCCAGCAGCGGGACTAGCGTGAGCACAGATACGCAGTATTTT	CASSGTSVSTDTQYF	TRBD2	TRBV6-5	TRBJ2-3	few
TGTGCCAGCTCACCATCGGGAGGCCAAGAGACCCAGTACTTC	CASSPSGGQETQYF	TRBD2	TRBV18	TRBJ2-5	.
TGTGCCTGGAGTTTTCCCGGGCAGTTCAATCAGCCCCAGCATTTT	CAWSFPGQFNQPQHF	.	TRBV30	TRBJ1-5	.
TGCGCCAGCAGTTCAGCAGGGGTCAGGCAAGAGACCCAGTACTTC	CASSSAGVRQETQYF	.	TRBV5-1	TRBJ2-5	once
TGCAGCGTGTACGGGGGGAACACCATATATTTT	CSVYGGNTIYF	.	TRBV29-1	TRBJ1-3	few
TGTGCTAGCAGTGAGGGTCGAGGGGTTGGAAACACCATATATTTT	CASSEGRGVGNTIYF	.	TRBV2	TRBJ1-3	.
TGCGCCAGCAGCCTCGGACAGGGCCTTGGGGCTTTCTTT	CASSLGQGLGAFF	TRBD1	TRBV5-1	TRBJ1-1	.
TGTGCCAGCAGCGTCCGTAGGGGACTAGGGGAGGGTGAGCAGTTCTTC	CASSVRRGLGEGEQFF	TRBD2	TRBV9	TRBJ2-1	.
TGTGCCAGCAGCCGAGGGGGGGTCTACAATGAGCAGTTCTTC	CASSRGGVYNEQFF	.	TRBV6-1	TRBJ2-1	few
TGTGCCAGTAGTCATCAGGGATCTTTTAATTCACCCCTCCACTTT	CASSHQGSFNSPLHF	.	TRBV19	TRBJ1-6	.
TGTGCCAGCAGTGAAAACGGGGCCTACGAGCAGTACTTC	CASSENGAYEQYF	.	TRBV6-5	TRBJ2-7	.
TGTGCCAGTAGAAGACCGGGACAGTTTGGAAACACCATATATTTT	CASRRPGQFGNTIYF	TRBD1	TRBV19	TRBJ1-3	.
TGTGCCAGCAGCTTATCGCGGGGGGGTTTGGCTTTCTTT	CASSLSRGGLAFF	.	TRBV11-3	TRBJ1-1	few
TGTGCCAGCAGGCTAAGGGAGTCCTACGAGCAGTACTTC	CASRLRESYEQYF	.	TRBV6-5	TRBJ2-7	few
TGTGCCAGCAGCTTAACGATGGAGGGATCACCCCTCCACTTT	CASSLTMEGSPLHF	.	TRBV7-9	TRBJ1-6	.
TGTGCCAGCAGCTTGTCAGGGTTCTCGACTGAAGCTTTCTTT	CASSLSGFSTEAFF	.	TRBV5-6	TRBJ1-1	once
TGTGCCAGTCACGGCCTAGCGGGGGGGCGGTCCTACAATGAGCAGTTCTTC	CASHGLAGGRSYNEQFF	TRBD2	TRBV27	TRBJ2-1	.
TGTGCCAGCAGCAAGACACTGAACACTGAAGCTTTCTTT	CASSKTLNTEAFF	.	TRBV7-7	TRBJ1-1	few
TGTGCCAGCAGCTTACGAGCAGGGTATAGCAATCAGCCCCAGCATTTT	CASSLRAGYSNQPQHF	.	TRBV7-2	TRBJ1-5	.
TGTGCCAGCAGCTTGTCAGGGCAGGGGTATTTCGACTATGGCTACACCTTC	CASSLSGQGYFDYGYTF	.	TRBV5-6	TRBJ1-2	.
TGTGCCAGCAGCTCCGAGCGGGGGGGCCACAATGAGCAGTTCTTC	CASSSERGGHNEQFF	TRBD2	TRBV5-4	TRBJ2-1	.
TGTGCCAGCAGCAGGACAGGGGCCGGCTACACCTTC	CASSRTGAGYTF	TRBD1	TRBV6-5	TRBJ1-2	few
TGTGCCAGCAGCGGGTCAAGGCGGGCCGGCTCTGGGGCCAACGTCCTGACTTTC	CASSGSRRAGSGANVLTF	.	TRBV9	TRBJ2-6	.